This T cell receptor beta chain comes out of a study of a mutant IDH1 vaccine in newly diagnosed glioma. Overall study context: Patients got radiotherapy, temozolomide, or both beforehand, and most got both.

Germline CDR1 is MNHNS and CDR2 is SASEGT. V lost 8 bases and J lost 1, with 8 bases in between. The CDR3 is 12 amino acids. The time point is: week 47, end of study. Each dose of the vaccine consisted of 300 ug of mutant IDH1 20-mer peptide, with topical imiquimod. Only in-frame clones appear in the TCRdb table, and some are missing; sequencing was by immunoSEQ multiplex PCR. The sample records 58,000 or so clones, under 85% being singletons. In regard to this clone: Its cognate antigen is unknown.

The sequence derives from a woman between 50 and 59 years old with glioma. The V and J genes are TRBV6-1 and TRBJ1-1; D is unresolved. The source material was PBMCs, sampled from a glioma patient whose treatment included an IDH1 peptide vaccine. The CDR3 is CASEYPNTEAFF. Here the CDR3 DNA reads TGTGCCAGCGAGTACCCGAACACTGAAGCTTTCTTT.